The 18 T cell receptor beta chains below were found in one sample sequenced in a study of blood T cell repertoires in COVID-19. Clones were read by immunoSEQ multiplex PCR, and TCRdb kept only the in-frame ones, dropping some. The sample includes roughly 250,000 clones, 86% of them seen just once. Material: peripheral blood. Source of these receptors: a man aged 35-49 years who had recovered from COVID-19.

The rearrangement links TRBV6-6 to TRBJ1-2; 8 bases agree with TRBD1. This CDR3 contains 14 residues. Germline V gives CDR1 MNHNY, CDR2 SVGAGI (reference sequence). The ends lost 5 bases at V and 4 bases at J; junction bases unmatched: 6. The CDR3 region has the DNA TGTGCCAGCAGTCCAGGGGGCCGGGGCTATGGCTACACCTTC. Translating gives CASSPGGRGYGYTF.

The chain joins TRBV19 to TRBJ2-7, with TRBD1 matching over 8 bases. The germline gives CDR1 LNHDA, CDR2 SQIVND (reference sequence). The trim removed 5 bases at V and 1 base at J, leaving 4 bases unmatched. The CDR3 sequence is 14 residues long. The CDR3 DNA is TGTGCCAGTAGTGCCGGGACAGGATCCTACGAGCAGTACTTC. Translation: CASSAGTGSYEQYF.

There are a few counts of this clone. V and J are TRBV4-2 and TRBJ1-2; D is unclear. The V end lost 0 bases, the J end lost 6 bases, and 11 bases lay between the germline ends. The CDR3 sequence is 14 residues long. In germline, CDR1 is LGHNA, CDR2 YNFKEQ. Here the CDR3 DNA reads TGTGCCAGCAGCCAAGATCTGGAGGTCGATGGCTACACCTTC. Translated, it gives CASSQDLEVDGYTF.

The genes are TRBV5-1 and TRBJ2-7, with D possibly TRBD1 on 6 matching bases. CDR1 is SGHRS, CDR2 YFSETQ, per germline. V was cut by 4 bases and J by 4 bases, with 18 bases left in between. The CDR3 is 15 amino acids. Written as DNA, the CDR3 is TGCGCCAGCAGCCCCCACAGGGTGGAGGATTACGAGCAGTACTTC. Its translation is CASSPHRVEDYEQYF.

The chain employs TRBV5-5 and TRBJ2-1, with a tentative D call TRBD2 (6 bases). Germline V gene data show CDR1 as SGHKS and CDR2 as YYEKEE (reference sequence). The CDR3 contains 14 residues. Trimming pared 2 bases from V and 4 bases from J, leaving 10 bases between. CDR3: CASSLQEGYNEQFF. Written as DNA, the CDR3 is TGTGCCAGCAGCTTACAGGAGGGATACAATGAGCAGTTCTTC.

The DNA for the CDR3 is TGTGCCAGCAGAACAGGGGACGGAAACACCATATATTTT. As protein: CASRTGDGNTIYF. The chain employs TRBV27 and TRBJ1-3; the match to TRBD1 covers 7 bases. V trimming: 6 bases; J trimming: 4 bases; junction bases outside the gene matches: 3. In germline, CDR1 is MNHEY, CDR2 SMNVEV (reference sequence). The CDR3 consists of 13 residues.

The genes are TRBV19 and TRBJ1-4, with TRBD1 as a possible D gene (6 bases). The CDR3 is 15 residues long. The germline V and J ends were trimmed by 6 bases and 3 bases, with 14 bases remaining between them. Per the germline V gene, CDR1 is LNHDA and CDR2 is SQIVND (reference sequence). DNA for the CDR3: TGTGCCAGTAGCCGGGGGGCCCTGGCTAATGAAAAACTGTTTTTT. Translated: CASSRGALANEKLFF.

This clone showed up just a few times. The V gene is TRBV2, the J gene TRBJ2-5; D is ambiguous. CDR3 length equals 11 residues. With 2 bases removed from V and 5 bases from J, the gap between germline ends came to 3 bases. Germline CDR1 and CDR2: SNHLY and FYNNEI. The CDR3 region is CASSEQETQYF. The CDR3 nucleotides are TGTGCCAGCAGTGAACAGGAGACCCAGTACTTC.

This clone was recorded once. The chain combines TRBV12-3 or TRBV12-4 with TRBJ2-4; 8 nucleotides align to TRBD2. V dropped 5 bases and J dropped 10; count of bases not matched to a gene: 7. The CDR3 spans 13 residues. The CDR3 sequence is CASSKREWLIQYF. Here the CDR3 DNA reads TGTGCCAGCAGTAAGCGGGAGTGGCTAATTCAGTACTTC.

The chain uses TRBV13 and TRBJ2-4; TRBD1 is a possible D gene (6 bases). The CDR3 has 15 amino acids. V was cut by 4 bases and J by 0 bases, with 10 bases left in between. CDR1 PRHDT and CDR2 FYEKMQ come from the germline V gene (reference sequence). The CDR3 DNA sequence: TGTGCCAGCAGCTACAGGGTGCCAGCCAAAAACATTCAGTACTTC. The encoded protein is CASSYRVPAKNIQYF.

V is TRBV5-8 and J is TRBJ2-7; the match to TRBD2 covers 11 bases. From germline, CDR1 is SGHTS and CDR2 YDEGEE. CDR3 size: 16 residues. V was pared by 0 bases and J by 5 bases, with 7 bases of the junction left unmatched. CDR3 sequence reads: CASSLGLAGNLDEQYF. In nucleotides, the CDR3 is TGTGCCAGCAGCTTGGGACTAGCGGGGAACCTCGACGAGCAGTACTTC.

This sequence joins TRBV3-1 (or the pseudogene TRBV3-2) and TRBJ2-1, with 10 bases matching TRBD2. Germline CDR1 LGHDT, CDR2 YNNKEL (reference sequence). The CDR3 is 15 amino acids. Trimming removed 4 bases from V and 7 bases from J; junction bases left unmatched: 7. In nucleotides, the CDR3 is TGTGCCAGCAGCCGAGAGGGACTAGCGATAAATGAGCAGTTCTTC. Translation gives CASSREGLAINEQFF.

The gene calls are TRBV5-4 and TRBJ1-1; D is undetermined. This CDR3 spans 12 amino acids. Germline V gene lookup returns CDR1 SGHNT and CDR2 YYREEE (reference sequence). The V end was cut by 4 bases, the J end by 5 bases, with 9 bases between. This CDR3 is CASSPPGTEAFF. In DNA form, the CDR3 reads TGTGCCAGCAGCCCCCCGGGGACTGAAGCTTTCTTT.

This sequence joins TRBV9 and TRBJ2-3, with 9 bases that match TRBD2. The junction had 7 bases not matched to a gene; V was cut back by 1 base and J by 4 bases. Germline values: CDR1 SGDLS, CDR2 YYNGEE. The CDR3 consists of 16 residues. CDR3 nucleotide sequence: TGTGCCAGCAGCGTAAGTAGCGGGAGAGGTGCAGATACGCAGTATTTT. Its translation is CASSVSSGRGADTQYF.

This chain uses TRBV6-5 with TRBJ2-3; 8 bases agree with TRBD1. The CDR3 is 14 residues long. V lost 7 bases and J lost 5; bases outside the gene matches: 8. Germline V gene data show CDR1 as MNHEY and CDR2 as SVGAGI. The CDR3 loop reads CASKATGDLDTQYF. The CDR3 bases are TGTGCCAGCAAGGCGACAGGGGACCTAGATACGCAGTATTTT.

This clone was detected only a few times. The chain employs TRBV7-2 and TRBJ2-1; D is unclear. CDR1 SGHTA and CDR2 FQGNSA come from the germline V gene. The ends were cut back, 1 base at V and 5 bases at J, with 9 bases in the middle. CDR3 length: 14 residues. CDR3 region: CASSLVVGDNEQFF. CDR3 DNA sequence: TGTGCCAGCAGCTTAGTGGTCGGAGACAATGAGCAGTTCTTC.

V gene TRBV9 combines with J gene TRBJ2-7; weak D call: TRBD2 (6 bases). CDR3 length: 15 residues. Germline CDR1 is SGDLS and CDR2 is YYNGEE. The ends were cut back, 0 bases at V and 3 bases at J, with 13 bases in the middle. The CDR3 loop is CASSVAHGGNYEQYF. The CDR3 coding sequence is TGTGCCAGCAGCGTAGCTCACGGGGGAAACTACGAGCAGTACTTC.

This chain joins TRBV3-1 (or the pseudogene TRBV3-2) and TRBJ2-5; 7 bases map to TRBD2. In germline, CDR1 is LGHDT, CDR2 YNNKEL (reference sequence). Trimming removed 4 bases from V and 7 bases from J; junction bases left unmatched: 9. This CDR3 has 14 residues. The CDR3 coding sequence is TGTGCCAGCAGCCCTGGGACCCCGGGGGGGACCCAGTACTTC. As protein: CASSPGTPGGTQYF.